These 16 T cell receptor beta chains share one sample of origin, sequenced in a study of blood T cell repertoires in COVID-19. Generated by immunoSEQ multiplex PCR, the TCRdb table keeps only in-frame clones and is missing some. The repertoire holds about 24,000 clones, with 86% as singletons. The sequencing input was peripheral blood. The receptors stem from a human donor with active COVID-19. The donor label of this sample is uncertain.

This clone was counted between two and nine times. The chain links TRBV3-1 (or the pseudogene TRBV3-2) to TRBJ2-2; D is perhaps TRBD2 (7 bases). Trimming removed 0 bases at V and 2 bases at J, with 16 bases between. CDR1 is LGHDT, CDR2 YNNKEL, per germline (reference sequence). CDR3 size: 18 residues. The CDR3 spells CASSQDPWGGRNTGELFF. The CDR3 region has the DNA TGTGCCAGCAGCCAAGATCCCTGGGGGGGCAGAAACACCGGGGAGCTGTTTTTT.

V usage is TRBV7-3 and J usage is TRBJ2-1, with 14 bases lining up with TRBD2. CDR1 is SGHTA, CDR2 FQGTGA, per germline. This CDR3 has 20 amino acids. Unmatched junction bases numbered 14, after V lost 5 bases and J lost 2 bases. The CDR3 nucleotides are TGTGCCAGCAGCAAGGGGCCCGGGACTAGCGGGAGATACGCCTACAATGAGCAGTTCTTC. This translates into CASSKGPGTSGRYAYNEQFF.

The V call is TRBV9, the J call TRBJ2-1; D is perhaps TRBD2 (7 bases). The germline CDR1 and CDR2 sequences are SGDLS and YYNGEE. This CDR3 has 14 amino acids. Deletions cut 4 bases from V and 12 bases from J, with 20 bases between. The CDR3 here is CASSPSGGRVGQFF. The CDR3, as DNA: TGTGCCAGCAGCCCTTCCGGGGGGCGCGTAGGGCAGTTCTTC.

The CDR3 coding sequence is TGTGCCAGCAGCGTAGCAGGAGGGAACACCGGGGAGCTGTTTTTT. As protein: CASSVAGGNTGELFF. The chain couples TRBV9 to TRBJ2-2, with D perhaps matching TRBD2 (5 bases). The germline CDR1 and CDR2 sequences are SGDLS and YYNGEE. With 0 bases removed from V and 1 base from J, the gap between germline ends came to 7 bases. The CDR3 runs to 15 residues.

This clone showed up just once. The J gene is TRBJ1-1, the V gene TRBV7-9, with unresolved D. The germline gives CDR1 SEHNR, CDR2 FQNEAQ (reference sequence). This CDR3 spans 14 amino acids. V was pared by 1 base and J by 1 base, with 7 bases between. The chain's CDR3 is CASSLETANTEAFF. CDR3 coding DNA: TGTGCCAGCAGCTTAGAAACAGCGAACACTGAAGCTTTCTTT.

The chain combines TRBV5-1 with TRBJ2-5, with 7 bases lining up with TRBD2. CDR1 and CDR2 from the germline V gene are SGHRS and YFSETQ. The CDR3 has 13 amino acids. With V trimmed by 0 bases and J by 5 bases, 1 base remained unmatched. CDR3 region: CASSLGEGETQYF. The CDR3 DNA follows: TGCGCCAGCAGCTTGGGGGAGGGGGAGACCCAGTACTTC. Together with reference TRBV5-1 and TRBJ2-5, the CDR3 gives the full variable domain: KAGVTQTPRYLIKTRGQQVTLSCSPISGHRSVSWYQQTPGQGLQFLFEYFSETQRNKGNFPGRFSGRQFSNSRSEMNVSTLELGDSALYLCASSLGEGETQYFGPGTRLLVL.

The chain carries TRBV28 and TRBJ1-2, with a possible D match to TRBD1 (6 bases). CDR3 size: 15 residues. V lost 6 bases and J 4 bases, leaving 18 bases between the germline ends. Germline V gene sequence: CDR1 MDHEN, CDR2 SYDVKM. The DNA of the CDR3 is TGTGCCAGCAGCCTTACGGCGGGAGGGGGCTATGGCTACACCTTC. This encodes CASSLTAGGGYGYTF.

This clone appeared once. This rearrangement joins TRBV5-4 to TRBJ2-4; 8 bases match TRBD2. Germline CDR1 SGHNT, CDR2 YYREEE (reference sequence). V lost 0 bases to trimming and J lost 0 bases; unmatched junction nucleotides: 5. The CDR3 covers 17 residues. The CDR3 DNA is TGTGCCAGCAGCTTGGCCGGGGGGGGAATAGCCAAAAACATTCAGTACTTC. Translating gives CASSLAGGGIAKNIQYF. Full variable domain (outside the CDR3, taken from reference TRBV5-4 and TRBJ2-4): ETGVTQSPTHLIKTRGQQVTLRCSSQSGHNTVSWYQQALGQGPQFIFQYYREEENGRGNFPPRFSGLQFPNYSSELNVNALELDDSALYLCASSLAGGGIAKNIQYFGAGTRLSVL.

The CDR3 here is CAISDVASQETQYF. CDR3 DNA: TGTGCCATCAGTGATGTGGCTAGTCAAGAGACCCAGTACTTC. The chain carries TRBV10-3 and TRBJ2-5; D is undetermined. The CDR3 is made up of 14 amino acids. The germline CDR1 and CDR2 sequences are ENHRY and SYGVKD. The V end was cut by 3 bases, the J end by 2 bases, with 10 bases between.

The chain combines TRBV19 with TRBJ1-5; maybe TRBD1 (5 bases). Trimming took off 9 bases at V and 2 bases at J, with 8 bases between the two ends. Germline CDR1 is LNHDA and CDR2 is SQIVND (reference sequence). The CDR3 has 12 amino acids. The CDR3 here is CASQTGNQPQHF. The CDR3, as DNA: TGTGCCAGCCAGACAGGCAATCAGCCCCAGCATTTT. The full variable domain, rest sourced from reference TRBV19 and TRBJ1-5, is DGGITQSPKYLFRKEGQNVTLSCEQNLNHDAMYWYRQDPGQGLRLIYYSQIVNDFQKGDIAEGYSVSREKKESFPLTVTSAQKNPTAFYLCASQTGNQPQHFGDGTRLSIL.

This chain joins TRBV11-3 and TRBJ2-7; 8 nucleotides line up with TRBD2. The CDR3 runs to 19 residues. Germline V gives CDR1 SGHNT, CDR2 YENEEA. With V trimmed by 1 base and J by 2 bases, 16 bases remained unmatched. The CDR3 nucleotides are TGTGCCAGCAGCTTAGCCATACCTTGGGCAGCGGGGGCAACCTACGAGCAGTACTTC. Translated, it gives CASSLAIPWAAGATYEQYF.

V is TRBV15 and J is TRBJ1-1; D is unclear. Germline CDR1 reads LNHNV; CDR2 reads YYDKDF (reference sequence). CDR3 size: 15 residues. With 0 bases removed from V and 1 base from J, the gap between germline ends came to 9 bases. The CDR3 DNA is TGTGCCACCAGCAGAGATGTCGCGGGGAACACTGAAGCTTTCTTT. Protein product: CATSRDVAGNTEAFF.

The chain couples TRBV6-2 or TRBV6-3 to TRBJ1-5, with TRBD1 matching 9 bases. This CDR3 comprises 16 residues. The V segment lost 5 bases and the J segment 6 bases; nucleotides outside the gene matches: 11. The germline V gene encodes CDR1 MNHEY and CDR2 SVGEGT. CDR3 bases: TGTGCCAGCAGTCCAGACGGGACAGGGAGATCTCAGCCCCAGCATTTT. Its translation is CASSPDGTGRSQPQHF.

This sequence joins TRBV2 and TRBJ2-1; 8 bases are a match to TRBD2. Germline CDR1 is SNHLY and CDR2 is FYNNEI. V lost 9 bases to trimming and J lost 3 bases; unmatched junction nucleotides: 4. The CDR3 loop spans 13 amino acids. CDR3 sequence reads: CASERGNYNEQFF. CDR3 in DNA: TGTGCCAGTGAGCGGGGGAACTACAATGAGCAGTTCTTC.

Note on this clone: The same CDR3 can be traced to other DNA sequences in this sample. The V and J genes are TRBV6-5 and TRBJ2-5; 10 bases are shared with TRBD2. This CDR3 contains 14 residues. The V gene's germline CDR1 is MNHEY and CDR2 SVGAGI. V shed 5 bases and J 5 bases; nucleotides not matched to a gene: 5. The CDR3 region has the DNA TGTGCCAGCAGTCAACGGGGACTAGCGGAGACCCAGTACTTC. This translates into CASSQRGLAETQYF.

V gene TRBV5-6 combines with J gene TRBJ1-3, with D hard to call. Trimming took 3 bases from V and 0 from J, leaving 13 bases between them. The CDR3 has 16 amino acids. CDR1 SGHDT and CDR2 YYEEEE come from the germline V gene. CDR3 region: CASSYQPSPSGNTIYF. The CDR3 DNA sequence: TGTGCCAGCAGCTACCAACCGAGCCCCTCTGGAAACACCATATATTTT.